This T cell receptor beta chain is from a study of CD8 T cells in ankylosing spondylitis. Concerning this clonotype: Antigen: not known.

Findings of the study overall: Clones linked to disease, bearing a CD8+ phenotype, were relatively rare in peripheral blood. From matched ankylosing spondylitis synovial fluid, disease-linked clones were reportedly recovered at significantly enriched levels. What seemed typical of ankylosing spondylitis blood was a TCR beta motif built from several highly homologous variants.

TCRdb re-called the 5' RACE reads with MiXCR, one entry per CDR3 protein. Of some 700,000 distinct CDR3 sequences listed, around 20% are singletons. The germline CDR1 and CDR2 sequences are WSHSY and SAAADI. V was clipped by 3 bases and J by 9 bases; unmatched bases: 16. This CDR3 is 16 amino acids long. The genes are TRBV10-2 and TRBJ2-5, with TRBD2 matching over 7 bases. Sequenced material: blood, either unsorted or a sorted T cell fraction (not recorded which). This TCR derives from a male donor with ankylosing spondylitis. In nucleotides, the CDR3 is TGCGCCAGCAGTGATTTGGCGGGGGAATTAAGAAGGGCCCAGTACTTC. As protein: CASSDLAGELRRAQYF.